This T cell receptor (beta chain) is from a study of CD8+CD57+ T cells in acquired aplastic anemia. Genomic DNA was employed as the template in profiling TCR beta VDJ and CDR3. TCRdb analysed the reads with MiXCR anew, one entry per CDR3 protein. The sample has approximately 180,000 distinct CDR3 sequences, around 48% seen once. CDR1 is LNHNV, CDR2 YYDKDF, per germline (reference sequence). The CDR3 runs to 12 residues. The V and J ends lost 0 bases and 7 bases respectively, with 6 bases between them. Patients who underwent sequencing had shown CD8+CD57+ cell expansion by flow cytometry. Patients were treatment-naive when blood was sampled.

The clonotype was recovered from a human donor with aplastic anemia. The chain recombines TRBV15 with TRBJ1-1; the D is unclear. Specimen: sorted CD4+, CD8+, or CD8+CD57+ T cells (not recorded which) from PBMCs. The CDR3 sequence: CATSRDGNEAFF. CDR3 nucleotide sequence: TGTGCCACCAGCAGAGACGGCAATGAAGCTTTCTTT.